Listed below are T cell receptor beta chains from one sample, sequenced in a study of T cell changes during pregnancy in multiple sclerosis. TCRdb's table, derived via immunoSEQ multiplex PCR, lists solely in-frame clones and lacks some. The sample lists about 93,000 clones, around 92% occurring once. The specimen comprised peripheral blood, sampled after pregnancy. The receptors here all came from a female donor in good health, enrolled as a control in a pregnancy study. Both conserved end residues are part of each CDR3. D genes are given only for firm matches. Clone size is not always given. Where it is, it says once, few, many or a class for expanded clones.

j_call d_call v_call clone_size cdr3_nt cdr3_aa
TRBJ1-1 . TRBV4-3 . TGCGCCAGCAGTCATGGGGACACGAACACTGAAGCTTTCTTT CASSHGDTNTEAFF
TRBJ2-3 TRBD2 TRBV2 . TGTGCCACCCGTAGGGGCGGGGGGGCATCCGATACGCAGTATTTT CATRRGGGASDTQYF
TRBJ1-5 . TRBV4-1 . TGCGCCAGCAGCCAAGGGGGGGGAGGTCAGCCCCAGCATTTT CASSQGGGGQPQHF
TRBJ2-2 TRBD1 TRBV6-5 . TGTGCCAGCAGCACTAGGGGGCCGACCGGGGAGCTGTTTTTT CASSTRGPTGELFF
TRBJ1-3 . TRBV27 . TGTGCCAGCAGTTTACGCTTTACGACAGTCGCCCTCTCTGGAAACACCATATATTTT CASSLRFTTVALSGNTIYF
TRBJ1-3 . TRBV12-5 . TGTGCTAGTGGTCCATCCGGGAGAAACACCATATATTTT CASGPSGRNTIYF
TRBJ1-3 . TRBV4-3 . TGCGCCAGCAGCCAAGATAAATCGTACAGGGCCGGAAACACCATATATTTT CASSQDKSYRAGNTIYF
TRBJ2-7 . TRBV5-5 . TGTGCCAGCAGCTTGGAACTGATGATAAAGCAGTACTTC CASSLELMIKQYF
TRBJ2-1 TRBD2 TRBV4-2 . TGTGCCAGCAGCCCCGGACTAGCGGGGGACCACAATGAGCAGTTCTTC CASSPGLAGDHNEQFF
TRBJ2-7 . TRBV4-2 . TGTGCCAGCAGCCAAAGGACAACCACCTACGAGCAGTACTTC CASSQRTTTYEQYF
TRBJ1-3 TRBD1 TRBV6-1 . TGTGCCAGCAGTGAATGGGACAGGTCCGGGGGAGCTTCTGGAAACACCATATATTTT CASSEWDRSGGASGNTIYF
TRBJ2-1 . TRBV18 . TGTGCCAGCTCACCCCTGGAGGTCAACTCCTACAATGAGCAGTTCTTC CASSPLEVNSYNEQFF
TRBJ1-1 TRBD1 TRBV18 . TGTGCCAGCTCACCACAGGGACAGACGAACACTGAAGCTTTCTTT CASSPQGQTNTEAFF
TRBJ2-7 . TRBV7-2 . TGTGCCAGCAGCTTAGTCCCGGAGCTATACGAGCAGTACTTC CASSLVPELYEQYF
TRBJ1-1 TRBD1 TRBV2 few TGTGCCAGCAGGGACAGGGGGCTAACTGAAGCTTTCTTT CASRDRGLTEAFF
TRBJ1-1 . TRBV15 . TGTGCCACCGGTACGGGAACCCGATCGCTGAACACTGAAGCTTTCTTT CATGTGTRSLNTEAFF